Following are 16 T cell receptor beta chains from one sample sequenced in a study of vaccination effects on CD4 cells after COVID-19 (dated by TCRdb to about 2022). Their antigens remain unidentified. To identify antigen-specific CD4+ T cell clonotypes by their expansion, the ViraFEST assay first stimulated PBMC with viral peptide pools and then applied TCR sequencing. After 10 to 11 days of culture, CD4+ T cells were isolated with the EasySep CD4+ T cell isolation kit. Each participant got two doses of an mRNA SARS-CoV-2 vaccine, either BNT162b2 or mRNA-1273. Libraries were prepared through the immunoSEQ multiplex PCR assay. Held by TCRdb, this immuneACCESS table contains in-frame sequences only and omits some clones. Under half of the omission traces to an unresolved V gene where checked; the cause of the rest is unknown. This sample holds about 31,000 clones; approximately 64% were observed only once. Approximately 8.7% of the sample belongs to the ten largest clones.

Specimen: CD4+ T cells from PBMCs cultured with SARS-CoV-2 spike peptides, collected after COVID-19 vaccination. The cell subset or site label corresponds to: SARS-CoV-2 spike overlapping peptide pool stimulation. Receptors originate from a human donor who received a COVID-19 vaccine.

This clone showed up just a few times. V is TRBV18 and J is TRBJ2-3; TRBD1 matches 10 bases. Trimming at V came to 3 bases and at J to 5 bases, leaving 14 bases not matched to a gene. The CDR3 sequence is 18 residues long. CDR1 and CDR2 from the germline V gene are KGHSH and LQKENI. The CDR3 DNA reads TGTGCCAGCTCACCCACTACCGGGACAGGGGTAATTAGAGATACGCAGTATTTT. Its protein product is CASSPTTGTGVIRDTQYF. The full variable domain, completed using reference TRBV18 and TRBJ2-3, is NAGVMQNPRHLVRRRGQEARLRCSPMKGHSHVYWYRQLPEEGLKFMVYLQKENIIDESGMPKERFSAEFPKEGPSILRIQQVVRGDSAAYFCASSPTTGTGVIRDTQYFGPGTRLTVL.

This sequence joins TRBV30 and TRBJ2-5; D is undetermined. Germline lookup yields CDR1 GTSNPN and CDR2 SVGIG (reference sequence). Trimming removed 0 bases from V and 5 bases from J, with 10 bases in between. This CDR3 contains 13 residues. CDR3 DNA sequence: TGTGCCTGGAGTGTCAAGGGCGCGGAGACCCAGTACTTC. Its translation is CAWSVKGAETQYF.

The chain joins TRBV10-3 to TRBJ2-5, with 8 bases that match TRBD2. The germline V gene encodes CDR1 ENHRY and CDR2 SYGVKD. This CDR3 spans 14 amino acids. V shed 6 bases and J 0 bases; nucleotides not matched to a gene: 3. This CDR3 reads CAISERGNQETQYF. DNA of the CDR3: TGTGCCATCAGCGAGCGGGGGAACCAAGAGACCCAGTACTTC.

This clone was observed a few times. This chain connects TRBV11-2 to TRBJ2-1; a possible D gene is TRBD2 (6 bases). V lost 5 bases to trimming and J lost 8 bases, with 10 bases between them. Looked up from germline, CDR1 is SGHAT and CDR2 is FQNNGV. The CDR3 spans 12 residues. Written as DNA, the CDR3 is TGTGCCAGCAGCGGATGGAGGGATGAGCAGTTCTTC. It yields the protein CASSGWRDEQFF.

The chain uses TRBV19 and TRBJ2-1; D assignment may be TRBD1 or TRBD2 (6 bases each). Trimming took 9 bases from V and 8 from J, leaving 23 bases between them. The CDR3 has 15 amino acids. CDR1 is LNHDA and CDR2 is SQIVND in the germline V gene (reference sequence). The CDR3 loop is CASQRGRSMVDEQFF. The CDR3 DNA reads as TGTGCCAGCCAACGGGGGCGGTCGATGGTTGATGAGCAGTTCTTC. Based on the CDR3 plus reference TRBV19 and TRBJ2-1, the full variable domain is DGGITQSPKYLFRKEGQNVTLSCEQNLNHDAMYWYRQDPGQGLRLIYYSQIVNDFQKGDIAEGYSVSREKKESFPLTVTSAQKNPTAFYLCASQRGRSMVDEQFFGPGTRLTVL.

In its sample, this clone was seen a few times. Additional DNA sequences in this sample encode the identical CDR3. This chain uses TRBV2 with TRBJ1-1; 7 bases are shared with TRBD1. Germline-derived CDR1 and CDR2 are SNHLY and FYNNEI. Trimming took 8 bases from V and 1 from J; bases not matched to a gene: 4. The CDR3 extends over 13 amino acids. Here the CDR3 DNA reads TGTGCCAGCTCTCAGGGGGAGAACACTGAAGCTTTCTTT. Protein product: CASSQGENTEAFF.

This clone showed up many times. This sequence joins TRBV7-2 and TRBJ2-2; 9 nucleotides line up with TRBD2. From germline, CDR1 is SGHTA and CDR2 FQGNSA. The J segment lost 0 bases and the V segment lost 5 bases, leaving 10 bases of the junction unmatched. The CDR3 is 18 amino acids. For the CDR3, the DNA is TGTGCCAGCAGCCAGGCGGGGGGGATCTTCGCGAACACCGGGGAGCTGTTTTTT. Residues: CASSQAGGIFANTGELFF.

V gene TRBV2 combines with J gene TRBJ2-1; D remains ambiguous. V lost 5 bases, J lost 4 bases, and 15 bases lay in between. The CDR3 runs 15 residues. Germline CDR1 and CDR2: SNHLY and FYNNEI. CDR3 in amino acids: CASSHAPTLYNEQFF. The CDR3 nucleotides read TGTGCCAGCAGTCATGCGCCCACTCTTTACAATGAGCAGTTCTTC.

The chain uses TRBV6-1 and TRBJ2-4, with D perhaps TRBD2 (5 bases). V lost 1 base to trimming and J lost 0 bases, with 10 bases between them. Germline-derived CDR1 and CDR2 are MNHNS and SASEGT. The CDR3 totals 16 residues. The CDR3 protein is CASSEGHGLAKNIQYF. CDR3 coding DNA: TGTGCCAGCAGTGAAGGACACGGACTAGCCAAAAACATTCAGTACTTC.

The J gene is TRBJ2-5, the V gene TRBV27; D not resolved. The germline V and J ends were trimmed by 5 bases and 5 bases, with 21 bases remaining between them. The CDR3 length is 16 residues. Looked up from germline, CDR1 is MNHEY and CDR2 is SMNVEV (reference sequence). The CDR3 region is CASSLNPNGVGETQYF. CDR3 nucleotides: TGTGCCAGCAGTCTAAACCCTAACGGAGTAGGGGAGACCCAGTACTTC.

The gene calls are TRBV6-5 and TRBJ2-7; 9 bases agree with TRBD2. Losses at the gene ends were 7 bases for V and 0 bases for J; bases not matched to a gene: 7. CDR3 length: 15 residues. The germline V gene has CDR1 MNHEY and CDR2 SVGAGI. The CDR3 DNA is TGTGCCAGCACCCCTAGCGGGACAAGCTCCTACGAGCAGTACTTC. Encoded protein: CASTPSGTSSYEQYF.

The table lists this clone with a few counts. This chain joins TRBV11-1 and TRBJ2-7, with D possibly TRBD1 on 6 matching bases. The CDR3 is 15 residues long. V was shortened by 4 bases and J by 4 bases, with 17 bases between the two germline ends. Germline V gene sequence: CDR1 SGHAT, CDR2 FQDESV (reference sequence). The CDR3 nucleotides are TGTGCCAGCAGCTCCCGGCAGGGGAGTAGGTACGAGCAGTACTTC. Residues: CASSSRQGSRYEQYF.

The chain employs TRBV6-5 and TRBJ2-3; D ambiguous. The germline gives CDR1 MNHEY, CDR2 SVGAGI. V was shortened by 6 bases and J by 6 bases, with 13 bases between the two germline ends. CDR3 length: 13 amino acids. The CDR3 nucleotides read TGTGCCAGCAGCCAAGGACGGGCGGATACGCAGTATTTT. Translated: CASSQGRADTQYF.

The chain employs TRBV5-1 and TRBJ1-1, with D uncertain. The CDR3 contains 13 residues. V was pared by 2 bases and J by 3 bases, with 8 bases between. CDR1 is SGHRS and CDR2 is YFSETQ in the germline V gene. The DNA of the CDR3 is TGCGCCAGCAGCTTAGACATCTACACTGAAGCTTTCTTT. It codes for CASSLDIYTEAFF. The full variable domain, in which reference TRBV5-1 and TRBJ1-1 provide the parts outside the CDR3, is KAGVTQTPRYLIKTRGQQVTLSCSPISGHRSVSWYQQTPGQGLQFLFEYFSETQRNKGNFPGRFSGRQFSNSRSEMNVSTLELGDSALYLCASSLDIYTEAFFGQGTRLTVV.

This clone was counted only a few times. The chain is built from TRBV6-5 and TRBJ1-2; TRBD1 matches 7 bases. Trimming removed 0 bases from V and 8 bases from J; junction bases left unmatched: 6. The CDR3 runs 14 residues. Germline values: CDR1 MNHEY, CDR2 SVGAGI. The CDR3 coding sequence is TGTGCCAGCAGTTACTCAGACAGGGCTGGCGGCTACACCTTC. It specifies CASSYSDRAGGYTF.

This clone was seen a handful of times. This chain joins TRBV6-5 and TRBJ2-3; D might be TRBD1 (5 bases). In germline, CDR1 is MNHEY, CDR2 SVGAGI. The CDR3 has 14 amino acids. V lost 7 bases to trimming and J lost 7 bases, with 18 bases between them. The DNA of the CDR3 is TGTGCCAGCAAAAAGGACATAGGTCTATATACGCAGTATTTT. Translation gives CASKKDIGLYTQYF.